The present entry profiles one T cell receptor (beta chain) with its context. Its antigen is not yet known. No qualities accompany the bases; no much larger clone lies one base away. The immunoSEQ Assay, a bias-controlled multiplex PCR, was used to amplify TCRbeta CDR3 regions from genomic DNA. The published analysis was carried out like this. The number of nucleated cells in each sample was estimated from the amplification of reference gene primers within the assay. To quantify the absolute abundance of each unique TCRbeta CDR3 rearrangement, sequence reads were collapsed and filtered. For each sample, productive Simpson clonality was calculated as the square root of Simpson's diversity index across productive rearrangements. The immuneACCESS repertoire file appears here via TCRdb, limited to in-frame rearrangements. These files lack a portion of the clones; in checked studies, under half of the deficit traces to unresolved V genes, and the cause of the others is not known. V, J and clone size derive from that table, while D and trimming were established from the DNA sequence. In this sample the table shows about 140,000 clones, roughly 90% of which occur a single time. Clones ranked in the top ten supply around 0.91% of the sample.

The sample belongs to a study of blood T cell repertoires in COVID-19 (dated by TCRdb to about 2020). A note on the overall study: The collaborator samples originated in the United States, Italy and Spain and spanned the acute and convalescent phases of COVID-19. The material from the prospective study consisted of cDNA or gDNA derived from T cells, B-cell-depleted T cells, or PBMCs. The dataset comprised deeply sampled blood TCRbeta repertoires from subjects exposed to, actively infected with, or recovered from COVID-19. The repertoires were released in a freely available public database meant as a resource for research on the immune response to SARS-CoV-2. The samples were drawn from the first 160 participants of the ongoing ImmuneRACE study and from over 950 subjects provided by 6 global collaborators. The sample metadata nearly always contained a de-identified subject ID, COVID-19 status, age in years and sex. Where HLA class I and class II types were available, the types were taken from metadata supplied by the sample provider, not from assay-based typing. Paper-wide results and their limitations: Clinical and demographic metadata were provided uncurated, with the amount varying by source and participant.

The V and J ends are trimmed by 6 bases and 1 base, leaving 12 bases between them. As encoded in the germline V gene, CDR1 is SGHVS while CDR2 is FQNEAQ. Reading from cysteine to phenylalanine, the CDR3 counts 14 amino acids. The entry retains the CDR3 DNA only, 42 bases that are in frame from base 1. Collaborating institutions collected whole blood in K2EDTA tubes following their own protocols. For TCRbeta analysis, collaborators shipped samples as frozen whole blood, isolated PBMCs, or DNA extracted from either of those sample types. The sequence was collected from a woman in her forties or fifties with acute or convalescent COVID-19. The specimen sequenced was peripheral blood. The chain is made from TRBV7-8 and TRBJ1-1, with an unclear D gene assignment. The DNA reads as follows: TGTGCCAGCAGACGACGCGGCGCGAACACTGAAGCTTTCTTT. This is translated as CASRRRGANTEAFF.